These T cell receptor beta chains were read from a single sample in a study of T-cell memory formation after mild COVID-19. TCRdb reanalysed the 5' RACE reads using MiXCR and keeps one entry per CDR3 protein. The profile covers 200,000 to 250,000 distinct CDR3 sequences, with 8% to 10% appearing a single time and around 20% taken by the ten largest. The sample consisted of PBMCs or a T cell subset sorted from them (not recorded which). The source of these receptors is a man younger than 35 who had mild COVID-19 (a few samples of this study predate the infection). Cell type and time point are not known. The CDR3 runs from the conserved cysteine through the conserved F or W. The D gene is left open where the match is weak. For some rows the clone size is stated as once, few or many, or as a class when expanded; others skip it.

v_gene	d_gene	j_gene	abundance	CDR3aa	CDR3nt
TRBV29-1	-	TRBJ2-3	-	CSVEGGPKDTQYF	TGCAGCGTTGAGGGGGGGCCTAAAGATACGCAGTATTTT
TRBV12-3/TRBV12-4	-	TRBJ2-5	few	CASSPGVAETQYF	TGTGCCAGCAGTCCGGGCGTGGCGGAGACCCAGTACTTC
TRBV18	-	TRBJ1-2	-	CASSPPAPQNGYTF	TGTGCCAGCTCACCACCCGCTCCCCAGAACGGCTACACCTTC
TRBV5-6	-	TRBJ2-1	-	CASSPRGTVYYNEQFF	TGTGCCAGCAGCCCAAGGGGGACGGTCTACTACAATGAGCAGTTCTTC
TRBV7-8	-	TRBJ2-2	few	CAWGRLLLGSNTGELFF	TGTGCCTGGGGACGGCTACTTCTGGGTTCGAACACCGGGGAGCTGTTTTTT
TRBV6-4	TRBD1	TRBJ2-2	-	CASSETGPPSTGELFF	TGTGCCAGCAGCGAGACAGGGCCCCCCTCCACCGGGGAGCTGTTTTTT
TRBV6-1	-	TRBJ1-1	-	CASIVDRSDTEAFF	TGTGCCAGCATCGTCGACAGGTCGGACACTGAAGCTTTCTTT
TRBV5-1	TRBD1	TRBJ2-3	many	CASSPGGSTDTQYF	TGCGCCAGCAGCCCAGGGGGTTCGACAGATACGCAGTATTTT
TRBV20-1	TRBD2	TRBJ2-3	-	CSVPAGGRTDTQYF	TGCAGTGTCCCAGCGGGGGGGAGGACAGATACGCAGTATTTT
TRBV5-1	TRBD1	TRBJ2-5	many	CASSGQGGETQYF	TGCGCCAGCAGCGGACAGGGGGGGGAGACCCAGTACTTC
TRBV7-2	-	TRBJ1-1	-	CASSFSRHTEAFF	TGTGCCAGCAGCTTCAGCAGACACACTGAAGCTTTCTTT
TRBV2	-	TRBJ2-5	-	CASVMYLGLETQYF	TGTGCCAGCGTTATGTACCTTGGGTTAGAGACCCAGTACTTC